A selection of T cell receptor beta chains follows, all from one sample in a study of post-analysis software for immune sequencing data. TCRdb re-called the PCR reads through MiXCR, storing one row per CDR3 protein. The top ten clones hold 3% to 3.5% of a sample with about 200,000 distinct CDR3 sequences, 29% of them seen once. Sequencing input: blood. These receptors came from a girl younger than 18 with multiple sclerosis. The CDR3 runs from the conserved cysteine through the conserved F or W. The D gene is left open where the match is weak. Size tells how often a clone was seen (once, few, many) or the class of an expanded clone, and some rows leave it out.

d_gene: TRBD1; abundance: .; j_gene: TRBJ1-6; v_gene: TRBV12-3/TRBV12-4; CDR3nt: TGTGCCAGCACCCTGTACAGGGGTACGTCACCCCTCCACTTT; CDR3aa: CASTLYRGTSPLHF
d_gene: .; abundance: .; j_gene: TRBJ1-4; v_gene: TRBV12-3/TRBV12-4; CDR3nt: TGTGCCAGCAGTTTGGGCGGGGGCGTCGGCGAAAAACGGTTTTTT; CDR3aa: CASSLGGGVGEKRFF
d_gene: TRBD1; abundance: few; j_gene: TRBJ2-3; v_gene: TRBV4-2; CDR3nt: TGTGCCAGCAGCCAGTACGGACAGGGAGAAGATACGCAGTATTTT; CDR3aa: CASSQYGQGEDTQYF
d_gene: TRBD1; abundance: .; j_gene: TRBJ2-1; v_gene: TRBV6-5; CDR3nt: TGTGCCAGCAGTTACGGGGGGACAGGGTCCTACAATGAGCAGTTCTTC; CDR3aa: CASSYGGTGSYNEQFF
d_gene: TRBD1; abundance: many; j_gene: TRBJ1-2; v_gene: TRBV15; CDR3nt: TGTGCCACCAGCCAGACAGGGGTCGGCTATGGCTACACCTTC; CDR3aa: CATSQTGVGYGYTF
d_gene: TRBD1; abundance: .; j_gene: TRBJ2-7; v_gene: TRBV4-1; CDR3nt: TGCGCCAGCAGCACTCCCCCGGGACAGGCTTTTTCCTACGAGCAGTACTTC; CDR3aa: CASSTPPGQAFSYEQYF
d_gene: TRBD2; abundance: .; j_gene: TRBJ2-5; v_gene: TRBV5-1; CDR3nt: TGCGCCAGCAGTTTATCTAGCGGAGGGCAAGAGACCCAGTACTTC; CDR3aa: CASSLSSGGQETQYF
d_gene: .; abundance: .; j_gene: TRBJ1-2; v_gene: TRBV5-1; CDR3nt: TGCGCCAGCAGCGTCGAAGGGGATGGCTACACCTTC; CDR3aa: CASSVEGDGYTF
d_gene: .; abundance: .; j_gene: TRBJ1-5; v_gene: TRBV6-2/TRBV6-3; CDR3nt: TGTGCCAGCAGTTATTCCGGGACCGATAGCAATCAGCCCCAGCATTTT; CDR3aa: CASSYSGTDSNQPQHF
d_gene: .; abundance: .; j_gene: TRBJ2-6; v_gene: TRBV7-9; CDR3nt: TGTGCCAGCAGGAGGGGAGCCTCTGGGGCCAACGTCCTGACTTTC; CDR3aa: CASRRGASGANVLTF
d_gene: TRBD1; abundance: few; j_gene: TRBJ2-7; v_gene: TRBV5-1; CDR3nt: TGCGCCAGCAGCGACCGGGGACAGGGCGATAGAATTACCTCCTACGAGCAGTACTTC; CDR3aa: CASSDRGQGDRITSYEQYF
d_gene: .; abundance: many; j_gene: TRBJ1-2; v_gene: TRBV29-1; CDR3nt: TGCAGCGTTGAATCTTGGGACTCGGTCGGCTACACCTTC; CDR3aa: CSVESWDSVGYTF
d_gene: .; abundance: many; j_gene: TRBJ2-3; v_gene: TRBV29-1; CDR3nt: TGCAGCGTTGCGACTAGCACAGATACGCAGTATTTT; CDR3aa: CSVATSTDTQYF
d_gene: TRBD2; abundance: many; j_gene: TRBJ2-3; v_gene: TRBV4-1; CDR3nt: TGCGCCAGCAGCCAAGAACGGTGGCTGTCTAGCGGGAGGGTAACAGATACGCAGTATTTT; CDR3aa: CASSQERWLSSGRVTDTQYF
d_gene: .; abundance: few; j_gene: TRBJ2-1; v_gene: TRBV9; CDR3nt: TGTGCCAGCAGCGTCCGGGGTGGCAATGAGCAGTTCTTC; CDR3aa: CASSVRGGNEQFF
d_gene: .; abundance: .; j_gene: TRBJ1-2; v_gene: TRBV6-5; CDR3nt: TGTGCCAGCACGATGAACAGGCAAAACTATGGCTACACCTTC; CDR3aa: CASTMNRQNYGYTF
d_gene: .; abundance: few; j_gene: TRBJ1-5; v_gene: TRBV6-1; CDR3nt: TGTGCCAGCAGAGCCGCAGGTCTCGCTCAGCCCCAGCATTTT; CDR3aa: CASRAAGLAQPQHF
d_gene: .; abundance: .; j_gene: TRBJ1-2; v_gene: TRBV6-1; CDR3nt: TGTGCCAGCAACGATCCGGGACCCGGAGCTAACTATGGCTACACCTTC; CDR3aa: CASNDPGPGANYGYTF
d_gene: .; abundance: many; j_gene: TRBJ2-5; v_gene: TRBV19; CDR3nt: TGTGCCAGTAGTAGAGAGGGCCAAGAGACCCAGTACTTC; CDR3aa: CASSREGQETQYF
d_gene: .; abundance: few; j_gene: TRBJ2-7; v_gene: TRBV14; CDR3nt: TGTGCCAGCAGCCAGGCGTCGGGGGCCCCCTACGAGCAGTACTTC; CDR3aa: CASSQASGAPYEQYF
d_gene: .; abundance: .; j_gene: TRBJ2-7; v_gene: TRBV20-1; CDR3nt: TGCAGTGCTAGGAAGGGCGCCTACGAGCAGTACTTC; CDR3aa: CSARKGAYEQYF
d_gene: .; abundance: few; j_gene: TRBJ1-1; v_gene: TRBV3-1; CDR3nt: TGTGCCAGCAGCCAAGTCGCTAGGGGGACAACGAGGACTGAAGCTTTCTTT; CDR3aa: CASSQVARGTTRTEAFF
d_gene: .; abundance: few; j_gene: TRBJ2-4; v_gene: TRBV21-1; CDR3nt: TGTGCCAGCAGCAAAGAGAAAAACATTCAGTACTTC; CDR3aa: CASSKEKNIQYF
d_gene: TRBD1; abundance: .; j_gene: TRBJ1-6; v_gene: TRBV12-3/TRBV12-4; CDR3nt: TGTGCCAGCAGGACGACAGGGGGGAGTTCACCCCCCCACTTT; CDR3aa: CASRTTGGSSPPHF
d_gene: .; abundance: few; j_gene: TRBJ1-2; v_gene: TRBV20-1; CDR3nt: TGCAGTGCTAGAGGTCGCGACTATGGCTACACCTTC; CDR3aa: CSARGRDYGYTF
d_gene: TRBD1; abundance: few; j_gene: TRBJ2-6; v_gene: TRBV28; CDR3nt: TGTGCCAGCAGTTTACCAGGGGGTCCTGGGGCCAACGTCCTGACTTTC; CDR3aa: CASSLPGGPGANVLTF
d_gene: .; abundance: .; j_gene: TRBJ1-2; v_gene: TRBV29-1; CDR3nt: TGCAGCGTGAACCCTTATCAGGATGGCTATGGCTACACCTTC; CDR3aa: CSVNPYQDGYGYTF
d_gene: .; abundance: many; j_gene: TRBJ2-7; v_gene: TRBV7-6; CDR3nt: TGTGCCAGCAGCTTGGGACCAGGGGATCAGCAGTACTTC; CDR3aa: CASSLGPGDQQYF
d_gene: .; abundance: few; j_gene: TRBJ1-2; v_gene: TRBV3-1; CDR3nt: TGTGCCAGCAGCCAAGAGGGGACCTATGGCTACACCTTC; CDR3aa: CASSQEGTYGYTF
d_gene: .; abundance: .; j_gene: TRBJ1-2; v_gene: TRBV18; CDR3nt: TGTGCCAGCTCACCGCCGGTCGTCGGCGGCTATGGCTACACCTTC; CDR3aa: CASSPPVVGGYGYTF
d_gene: .; abundance: .; j_gene: TRBJ1-4; v_gene: TRBV6-5; CDR3nt: TGTGCCAGCAGTTACTCAGGGGTAGCAACTAATGAAAAACTGTTTTTT; CDR3aa: CASSYSGVATNEKLFF
d_gene: .; abundance: many; j_gene: TRBJ2-1; v_gene: TRBV20-1; CDR3nt: TGCAGTGCCGCATATTATAGCTCCTACAATGAGCAGTTCTTC; CDR3aa: CSAAYYSSYNEQFF
d_gene: TRBD1; abundance: many; j_gene: TRBJ1-6; v_gene: TRBV30; CDR3nt: TGTGCCTGGAAGGGGACAGGGTACAATTCACCCCTCCACTTT; CDR3aa: CAWKGTGYNSPLHF